These T cell receptor beta chains were read from a single sample in a study of T cell responses to AZD1222 COVID-19 vaccine. Sequencing was performed with immunoSEQ multiplex PCR; in TCRdb, only in-frame clones are kept and a portion is missing. The sample consists of roughly 100,000 clones, about four fifths of them appearing once. The source material was peripheral blood, sampled on day 0 of AZD1222 vaccination. These receptors were taken from an adult in good health. CDR3s include the opening cysteine and the closing phenylalanine or tryptophan. The D gene is left open where the match is weak. Expanded clones get a size class; other rows say once, few or many, or leave the size out.

clone size	D gene	J gene	V gene	CDR3 DNA	CDR3 protein
NA	TRBD1	TRBJ1-5	TRBV19	TGTGCCAGTAGTGCCAGGACAGGGGGCGAAGGGAAGCCCCAGCATTTT	CASSARTGGEGKPQHF
NA	TRBD2	TRBJ2-2	TRBV7-2	TGTGCCAGCAGCTTAGTTCGACTAGCGGGGGGGTTCGGGGAGCTGTTTTTT	CASSLVRLAGGFGELFF
NA	TRBD2	TRBJ2-1	TRBV14	TGTGCCAGCAGCCACCGTAGCGGGGGAGACAATGAGCAGTTCTTC	CASSHRSGGDNEQFF
few	TRBD1	TRBJ1-1	TRBV7-9	TGTGCCAGCAGACAAGGACAGGGGGCTGAAGCTTTCTTT	CASRQGQGAEAFF
NA	TRBD1	TRBJ1-1	TRBV5-1	TGCGCCAGCAGCTTGGGGACAGGCACCATGAACACTGAAGCTTTCTTT	CASSLGTGTMNTEAFF
NA	NA	TRBJ1-1	TRBV3-1/TRBV3-2	TGTGCCAGCACCCAGGGGCGTGGTCTGAACACTGAAGCTTTCTTT	CASTQGRGLNTEAFF
NA	NA	TRBJ1-6	TRBV5-1	TGCGCCAGCACCTCACAAGGGTCCTATAATTCACCCCTCCACTTT	CASTSQGSYNSPLHF
NA	NA	TRBJ1-1	TRBV7-9	TGTGCCAGCAGCCCATGGGCAGGGATCAACACTGAAGCTTTCTTT	CASSPWAGINTEAFF
NA	TRBD1	TRBJ2-7	TRBV7-8	TGTGCCAGCAGCGGAAGGACAGGGCCCTACGAGCAGTACTTC	CASSGRTGPYEQYF
few	NA	TRBJ1-2	TRBV2	TGTGCCAGCAGTGGGACGGCTAACTATGGCTACACCTTC	CASSGTANYGYTF
NA	NA	TRBJ2-2	TRBV11-3	TGTGCCAGCAGCCTTACAGGGTTATCCGGGGAGCTGTTTTTT	CASSLTGLSGELFF
NA	NA	TRBJ1-2	TRBV19	TGTGCCAGTAGTATAGACCGGGGCTTCTATGGCTACACCTTC	CASSIDRGFYGYTF
NA	NA	TRBJ1-6	TRBV7-9	TGTGCCAGCAGCTTAGGGGAGGGGAACCTCCACTTT	CASSLGEGNLHF
NA	TRBD1	TRBJ1-2	TRBV7-9	TGTGCCAGCAGCTTATTTGAGGGAGTGACAGGGAACTATGGCTACACCTTC	CASSLFEGVTGNYGYTF
NA	NA	TRBJ1-2	TRBV6-5	TGTGCCACCTATCGGGGACCTAACTATGGCTACACCTTC	CATYRGPNYGYTF
NA	NA	TRBJ1-2	TRBV24-1	TGTGCCACCAAAATCCCCGGCTTC	CATKIPGF
NA	NA	TRBJ1-1	TRBV6-1	TGTGCCAGCAGTGAAGGGGTTTTGAACACTGAAGCTTTCTTT	CASSEGVLNTEAFF
NA	NA	TRBJ1-5	TRBV3-1/TRBV3-2	TGTGCCAGCAGCCAAGATAGGGATCAGCCCCAGCATTTT	CASSQDRDQPQHF
NA	NA	TRBJ1-2	TRBV5-1	TGCGCCAGCAGCTTGGCAACTAACTATGGCTACACCTTC	CASSLATNYGYTF
NA	NA	TRBJ1-1	TRBV7-2	TGTGCCAGCAGCTTAGCGCGGGCGAACACTGAAGCTTTCTTT	CASSLARANTEAFF
NA	NA	TRBJ2-7	TRBV10-1	TGCGCCAGCAGTGAGTCTAACACTCGAGGGACCTACGAGCAGTACTTC	CASSESNTRGTYEQYF
NA	TRBD2	TRBJ2-5	TRBV14	TGTGCCAGCAGCCAAAGGCTAGCGGCCCAAGAGACCCAGTACTTC	CASSQRLAAQETQYF
once	NA	TRBJ2-3	TRBV3-1/TRBV3-2	TGTGCCAGCAGCCATGAGGGGAGAGGTACGCAGTATTTT	CASSHEGRGTQYF
NA	NA	TRBJ1-1	TRBV9	TGTGCCAGCAGCGTGGCCGTGAACACTGAAGCTTTCTTT	CASSVAVNTEAFF
few	NA	TRBJ1-5	TRBV27	TGTGCCAGCAGACCCTTGGGGCCGGGTCAGCCCCAGCATTTT	CASRPLGPGQPQHF
NA	TRBD2	TRBJ2-3	TRBV5-1	TGCGCCAGCAGCTTGGCGGGTGAGCGGGGGGTTGTGGCAGATACGCAGTATTTT	CASSLAGERGVVADTQYF
NA	NA	TRBJ2-5	TRBV5-6	TGTGCCAGCAGTGCGGCTGTGGGGGGCCGAGAGACCCAGTACTTC	CASSAAVGGRETQYF
NA	NA	TRBJ1-3	TRBV9	TGTGCCAGCAGCGAGGGACTGCGAAACACCATATATTTT	CASSEGLRNTIYF
few	NA	TRBJ1-5	TRBV27	TGTGCCAGCAGTCCCCTAGCGGGGCCTAGCAATCAGCCCCAGCATTTT	CASSPLAGPSNQPQHF
once	TRBD1	TRBJ1-5	TRBV5-6	TGTGCCAGCAGCCTATCGACAGGGTATCAGCCCCAGCATTTT	CASSLSTGYQPQHF
few	NA	TRBJ1-3	TRBV21-1	TGTGCCAGCAGCAAAGCGCAGGAACAGGGGGTTATGCGAAACACCATATATTTT	CASSKAQEQGVMRNTIYF
NA	TRBD1	TRBJ1-2	TRBV30	TGTGCCTGGAGTGGCCCAGGGGGTCATGGCTACACCTTC	CAWSGPGGHGYTF
few	NA	TRBJ1-2	TRBV9	TGTGCCAGCAGCGCAACAGGGTTTTCGGACTATGGCTACACCTTC	CASSATGFSDYGYTF
NA	NA	TRBJ2-5	TRBV6-5	TGTGCCAGCAGGGGGGGGGCCCAAGAGACCCAGTACTTC	CASRGGAQETQYF
NA	NA	TRBJ1-1	TRBV7-8	TGTGCCAGCAGCTCGAACGTGAACACTGAAGCTTTCTTT	CASSSNVNTEAFF
NA	NA	TRBJ2-3	TRBV5-6	TGTGCCAGCAGCTTCACTACCCTGGGTACAGATACGCAGTATTTT	CASSFTTLGTDTQYF
NA	NA	TRBJ1-6	TRBV9	TGTGCCAGCAGCGTAGATCCAGGGTTTTATAATTCACCCCTCCACTTT	CASSVDPGFYNSPLHF
NA	TRBD2	TRBJ2-2	TRBV5-1	TGCGCCAGCAGCCCCATTAGCGGGGGAAACACCGGGGAGCTGTTTTTT	CASSPISGGNTGELFF
NA	NA	TRBJ2-2	TRBV11-2	TGTGCCAGCAGCCGGGGGCGCTCGGCCGGGGAGCTGTTTTTT	CASSRGRSAGELFF
NA	TRBD1	TRBJ1-1	TRBV19	TGTGCCAGTAGTGAGGACAGGGAAACATACACTGAAGCTTTCTTT	CASSEDRETYTEAFF
NA	NA	TRBJ1-5	TRBV7-9	TGTGCCAGCAGCTTGACAGCTAGCAATCAGCCCCAGCATTTT	CASSLTASNQPQHF
NA	NA	TRBJ2-1	TRBV5-5	TGTGCCAGCAGTTCAGGTTCCCGCTCCTACAATGAGCAGTTCTTC	CASSSGSRSYNEQFF
NA	NA	TRBJ1-2	TRBV20-1	TGCAGTGCCCCTTATGGCTACACCTTC	CSAPYGYTF
NA	NA	TRBJ1-1	TRBV5-6	TGTGCCAGCAGCTTCCGGGCCGCCGTTGGAACTAACACTGAAGCTTTCTTT	CASSFRAAVGTNTEAFF
NA	TRBD2	TRBJ2-3	TRBV4-2	TGTGCCAGCAGCCAAGAAGGAGCCAGGGGGACTAGCGGGGTCACAGATACGCAGTATTTT	CASSQEGARGTSGVTDTQYF